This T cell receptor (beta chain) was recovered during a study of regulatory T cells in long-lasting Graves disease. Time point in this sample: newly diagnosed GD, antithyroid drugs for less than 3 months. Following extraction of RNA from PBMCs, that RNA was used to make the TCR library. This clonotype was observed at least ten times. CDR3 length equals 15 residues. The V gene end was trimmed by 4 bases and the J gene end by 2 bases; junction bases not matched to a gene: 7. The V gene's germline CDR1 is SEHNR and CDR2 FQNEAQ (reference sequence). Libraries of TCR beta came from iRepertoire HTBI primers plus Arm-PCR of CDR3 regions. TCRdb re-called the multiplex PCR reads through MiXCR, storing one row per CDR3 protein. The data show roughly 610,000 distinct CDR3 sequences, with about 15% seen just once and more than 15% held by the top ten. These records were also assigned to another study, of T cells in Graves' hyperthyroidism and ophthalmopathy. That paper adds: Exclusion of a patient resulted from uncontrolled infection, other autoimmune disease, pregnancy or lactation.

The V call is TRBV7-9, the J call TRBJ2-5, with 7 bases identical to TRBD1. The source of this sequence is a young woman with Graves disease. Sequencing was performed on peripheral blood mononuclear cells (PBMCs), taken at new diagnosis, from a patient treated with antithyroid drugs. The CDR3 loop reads CASSSYGTAQETQYF. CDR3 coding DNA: TGTGCCAGCAGCTCCTACGGGACAGCACAAGAGACCCAGTACTTC.